This is a list of T cell receptor beta chains from one sample in a study of memory CD8 T cells in hepatitis C reinfection. The table came from immunoSEQ multiplex PCR; TCRdb's copy has only in-frame clones and leaves some out. The repertoire holds more than 35,000 clones, with 70% to 90% as singletons. Sequencing used naive CD8+ T cells sorted from blood. These receptors originate from a young man with hepatitis C virus infection. CDR3s include the opening cysteine and the closing phenylalanine or tryptophan. D genes are given only for firm matches. Clone size is stated in some rows and not others, as once, few, many or a class when expanded.

size	V	D	J	CDR3	DNA
once	TRBV28	TRBD2	TRBJ2-1	CASSLTSGNNEQFF	TGTGCCAGCAGCCTGACTAGCGGGAACAATGAGCAGTTCTTC
-	TRBV10-1	TRBD2	TRBJ2-7	CASSEGAGGLNEQYF	TGCGCCAGCAGTGAGGGGGCGGGAGGGCTAAACGAGCAGTACTTC
-	TRBV7-9	TRBD1	TRBJ2-5	CASSPYPGQPLETQYF	TGTGCCAGCAGCCCGTACCCGGGACAGCCCCTAGAGACCCAGTACTTC
-	TRBV5-1	TRBD1	TRBJ2-1	CASSSRQGVMGNEQFF	TGCGCCAGCAGCTCCAGACAGGGGGTGATGGGCAATGAGCAGTTCTTC
-	TRBV25-1	TRBD1	TRBJ1-2	CASASSGTAYGYTF	TGTGCCAGCGCATCCTCCGGGACAGCTTATGGCTACACCTTC
once	TRBV5-1	-	TRBJ2-1	CASSLVGGGFYNEQFF	TGCGCCAGCAGCTTGGTCGGAGGGGGCTTTTACAATGAGCAGTTCTTC
-	TRBV18	TRBD1	TRBJ1-5	CASSPRGTGGPIGNQPQHF	TGTGCCAGCTCACCGCGGGGGACAGGAGGGCCGATTGGCAATCAGCCCCAGCATTTT
-	TRBV6-1	-	TRBJ2-7	CASFFYEQYF	TGTGCCAGCTTCTTCTACGAGCAGTACTTC
-	TRBV28	-	TRBJ2-3	CASSLSSPGTDTQYF	TGTGCCAGCAGTTTATCGAGCCCAGGGACAGATACGCAGTATTTT
-	TRBV6-5	-	TRBJ2-3	CASSAHGADTQYF	TGTGCCAGCAGTGCCCATGGGGCGGATACGCAGTATTTT
-	TRBV4-3	-	TRBJ2-5	CASSQVGTPQETQYF	TGCGCCAGCAGCCAAGTCGGGACACCCCAAGAGACCCAGTACTTC
-	TRBV7-8	TRBD2	TRBJ2-1	CASSLGTSGVLLYSEQFF	TGTGCCAGCAGCCTCGGGACTAGCGGGGTCCTCCTTTACTCCGAGCAGTTCTTC
once	TRBV27	TRBD2	TRBJ2-3	CASSPSLAGATDTQYF	TGTGCCAGCAGTCCATCACTAGCGGGAGCCACAGATACGCAGTATTTT
once	TRBV11-2	TRBD1	TRBJ2-7	CASSLGTGWAEQYF	TGTGCCAGCAGCTTAGGGACAGGGTGGGCCGAGCAGTACTTC
-	TRBV7-9	TRBD2	TRBJ2-1	CASSSTSGRESSYNEQFF	TGTGCCAGCAGCTCTACTAGCGGGAGGGAAAGCTCCTACAATGAGCAGTTCTTC
few	TRBV6-1	TRBD1	TRBJ1-2	CASKGWSGGRGYTF	TGTGCCAGCAAGGGTTGGTCAGGGGGCCGTGGCTACACCTTC
-	TRBV6-1	TRBD2	TRBJ2-3	CASSEASGSPDTQYF	TGTGCCAGCAGTGAAGCTAGCGGGAGCCCAGATACGCAGTATTTT
-	TRBV7-2	TRBD1	TRBJ1-1	CASSSGGRMEAFF	TGTGCCAGCAGCTCAGGGGGCCGGATGGAAGCTTTCTTT
-	TRBV9	TRBD2	TRBJ2-1	CASSVEASGRMDEQFF	TGTGCCAGCAGCGTAGAAGCTAGCGGGAGAATGGATGAGCAGTTCTTC
-	TRBV27	TRBD2	TRBJ2-1	CASSSTSGEQFF	TGTGCCAGCAGTTCCACTAGCGGGGAGCAGTTCTTC
-	TRBV7-3	-	TRBJ2-1	CASSLSPGSYNEQFF	TGTGCCAGCAGCCTGTCTCCAGGGTCCTACAATGAGCAGTTCTTC
-	TRBV14	-	TRBJ2-1	CASSHTPGGGYNEQFF	TGTGCCAGCAGCCATACCCCCGGCGGAGGCTACAATGAGCAGTTCTTC
-	TRBV5-1	-	TRBJ2-1	CASSLLQGSEQFF	TGCGCCAGCAGCCTTTTACAGGGTTCGGAGCAGTTCTTC
-	TRBV4-1	TRBD2	TRBJ2-7	CASSQAFGLAELHYEQYF	TGCGCCAGCAGCCAAGCGTTCGGACTAGCGGAACTTCACTACGAGCAGTACTTC
-	TRBV5-4	TRBD1	TRBJ2-5	CASSRGGAETQYF	TGTGCCAGCAGCCGAGGGGGCGCGGAGACCCAGTACTTC
-	TRBV5-1	-	TRBJ1-1	CASSLGIENTEAFF	TGCGCCAGCAGCTTGGGTATAGAGAACACTGAAGCTTTCTTT
-	TRBV4-3	TRBD1	TRBJ1-1	CASRRSGGVSVTEAFF	TGCGCCAGCCGCCGGTCAGGGGGTGTTTCGGTCACTGAAGCTTTCTTT
-	TRBV7-9	TRBD2	TRBJ2-1	CASSLTSGGYNEQFF	TGTGCCAGCAGCTTAACTAGCGGAGGCTACAATGAGCAGTTCTTC
-	TRBV7-9	-	TRBJ1-2	CASSSNLGANYGYTF	TGTGCCAGCAGCTCTAACTTAGGGGCCAACTATGGCTACACCTTC
-	TRBV28	TRBD2	TRBJ2-1	CASSYPLAGARGSYNEQFF	TGTGCCAGCAGTTACCCTCTAGCGGGAGCAAGGGGCTCCTACAATGAGCAGTTCTTC
-	TRBV9	TRBD1	TRBJ1-2	CASSAHDRTGVSQNYGYTF	TGTGCCAGCAGCGCCCACGACCGGACAGGGGTTAGTCAGAACTATGGCTACACCTTC
-	TRBV13	-	TRBJ1-2	CASSLGANSQFDYTF	TGTGCCAGCAGCTTAGGCGCGAACAGTCAATTCGACTACACCTTC
once	TRBV5-4	TRBD1	TRBJ2-7	CASSLGDRPYEQYF	TGTGCCAGCAGCTTGGGGGACAGGCCCTACGAGCAGTACTTC
-	TRBV6-4	TRBD2	TRBJ2-2	CASSDSSGGTGELFF	TGTGCCAGCAGTGACTCTAGCGGGGGCACCGGGGAGCTGTTTTTT
-	TRBV5-1	TRBD1	TRBJ1-1	CASSVGTGGASPEAFF	TGCGCCAGCAGCGTCGGGACAGGGGGCGCAAGCCCTGAAGCTTTCTTT